This T cell receptor (beta chain) was found in a study of response to subunit inactivated influenza vaccine. Study-wide findings and caveats: Researchers suggested that each seasonal influenza vaccination recruits few new T cells.

This clonotype was detected a few times. Its matching antigen is unknown. TCRdb reprocessed the RT-PCR reads via MiXCR and lists one record per CDR3 protein. Among some 520,000 distinct CDR3 sequences, 16% were seen once, and the ten largest hold 3% to 3.5%. V was clipped by 4 bases and J by 3 bases; unmatched bases: 5. CDR3 size: 15 residues. Germline CDR1 and CDR2: SGDLS and YYNGEE. The receptor was isolated from a man aged 50-75 years who received an inactivated influenza vaccine. This chain connects TRBV9 to TRBJ2-1, with 9 bases fitting TRBD2. Specimen: CD4+ T cells sorted from PBMCs, collected around 25 months after vaccination. CDR3 loop: CASSSEAGGYNEQFF. The CDR3 DNA follows: TGTGCCAGCAGCTCCGAAGCGGGGGGCTACAATGAGCAGTTCTTC.